A single sample gave rise to the 10 T cell receptor beta chains below, sequenced in a study of blood T cells in healthy people across ages. A sample-barcoded 5' primer and a J-beta primer mix were used in a second PCR of about 6 to 12 cycles. TCRdb recomputed calls from the 5' RACE reads with MiXCR, one row per CDR3 protein. The table shows around 520,000 distinct CDR3 sequences, with 27% occurring only once. The data were also submitted as part of a second study, on T cells of mothers and their children.

The sequencing sample was made of blood. These receptors originate from a boy between 2 and 10 years old in good health.

The sample holds many counts of this clonotype. CDR3 sequence (DNA): TGTGCCAGCAGTAACCAGGGGGCAAAGGAGGAAAAACTGTTTTTT. Translation gives CASSNQGAKEEKLFF. The chain links TRBV27 to TRBJ1-4; 8 positions match TRBD1. V lost 5 bases to trimming and J lost 8 bases; unmatched junction nucleotides: 10. In germline, CDR1 is MNHEY, CDR2 SMNVEV (reference sequence). This CDR3 has 15 residues. Together with reference TRBV27 and TRBJ1-4, the CDR3 gives the full variable domain: EAQVTQNPRYLITVTGKKLTVTCSQNMNHEYMSWYRQDPGLGLRQIYYSMNVEVTDKGDVPEGYKVSRKEKRNFPLILESPSPNQTSLYFCASSNQGAKEEKLFFGSGTQLSVL.

This clonotype was detected a few times. J is TRBJ1-2 and V is TRBV12-3 or TRBV12-4; the match to TRBD1 covers 9 bases. This CDR3 region has 13 residues. V was clipped by 10 bases and J by 4 bases; unmatched bases: 7. The CDR3 region has the DNA TGTGCCACCTTGACAGGGGGAACCTATGGCTACACCTTC. Residues: CATLTGGTYGYTF.

In this sample, this clonotype turned up a few times. This chain links TRBV5-1 with TRBJ2-5, with 12 bases matching TRBD2. Germline lookup yields CDR1 SGHRS and CDR2 YFSETQ. This CDR3 has 15 amino acids. The ends lost 8 bases at V and 3 bases at J; junction bases unmatched: 8. The CDR3 region is CASSTSGSEEETQYF. The CDR3 DNA is TGCGCCAGTTCGACTAGCGGGAGTGAGGAAGAGACCCAGTACTTC.

A remark on this clonotype: A junction end diverges from the germline sequence, so it may reflect a read error. The chain carries TRBV19 and TRBJ1-3; the D is unclear. The CDR3 spans 14 residues. CDR1 and CDR2 from the germline V gene are LNHDA and SQIVND (reference sequence). The CDR3 protein is CASSARRAGSTIYF. Here the CDR3 DNA reads TGTGCCAGTAGTGCGCGACGAGCTGGAAGCACCATATATTTT. The whole variable domain, remainder taken from reference TRBV19 and TRBJ1-3, is DGGITQSPKYLFRKEGQNVTLSCEQNLNHDAMYWYRQDPGQGLRLIYYSQIVNDFQKGDIAEGYSVSREKKESFPLTVTSAQKNPTAFYLCASSARRAGSTIYFGEGSWLTVV.

This clonotype occurred a few times. V is TRBV6-6 and J is TRBJ2-3; D is perhaps TRBD1 or TRBD2 (5 bases each). Trimming took off 2 bases at V and 1 base at J, with 13 bases between the two ends. This CDR3 contains 16 residues. Germline V lookup: CDR1 MNHNY, CDR2 SVGAGI (reference sequence). Here the CDR3 reads CASSYPSVGGTDTQYF. The CDR3 DNA reads as TGTGCCAGCAGTTACCCTAGTGTGGGGGGCACAGATACGCAGTATTTT.

The chain couples TRBV6-5 to TRBJ2-5, with 8 bases identical to TRBD1. The assigned J gene may be wrong: the sequence end matches TRBJ2-7 better. The CDR3 runs 13 residues. The germline CDR1 and CDR2 sequences are MNHEY and SVGAGI. The CDR3 region has the DNA TGTGCCAGCAGAGGACAGGGTTCCCACGAGCAGTACTTC. Translating gives CASRGQGSHEQYF.

This rearrangement joins TRBV6-5 to TRBJ2-2; D call uncertain. The CDR3 is made up of 16 amino acids. Trimming stripped 0 bases from V and 6 bases from J, with 14 bases between. Germline V gives CDR1 MNHEY, CDR2 SVGAGI. The CDR3 DNA reads TGTGCCAGCAGTTACTCGACCAGGAACGTGGCCGGGGAGCTGTTTTTT. Encoded protein: CASSYSTRNVAGELFF.

This clonotype was picked up a small number of times. The chain carries TRBV7-6 and TRBJ2-3; D uncertain. The V end lost 7 bases, the J end lost 3 bases, and 14 bases lay between the germline ends. This CDR3 is 14 amino acids long. Germline V gene data show CDR1 as SGHVS and CDR2 as FNYEAQ. CDR3 in amino acids: CASTTTSGTDTQYF. CDR3 coding DNA: TGTGCCAGCACCACAACCTCCGGGACAGATACGCAGTATTTT.

This clonotype was observed a few times. The chain joins TRBV6-5 to TRBJ2-3, with TRBD2 matching over 8 bases. The CDR3 covers 14 residues. Trimming removed 6 bases from V and 6 bases from J; junction bases left unmatched: 8. CDR1 is MNHEY and CDR2 is SVGAGI in the germline V gene. CDR3: CASRPGLAEDTQYF. For the CDR3, the DNA is TGTGCCAGCAGACCCGGACTAGCCGAGGATACGCAGTATTTT.

This clonotype was seen a few times. This may arise from a read error, as a much more abundant clone is one base away. The J gene is TRBJ2-5, the V gene TRBV13; 8 nucleotides agree with TRBD1. Gene TRBJ2-7 matches the end of the DNA better, so the J call may be wrong. The CDR3 loop spans 14 amino acids. The germline V gene encodes CDR1 PRHDT and CDR2 FYEKMQ (reference sequence). The CDR3 loop reads CVSSSPGTGSEQYF. The CDR3 nucleotides read TGTGTCAGCAGCTCCCCCGGGACAGGTTCCGAGCAGTACTTC.